The clone carrying this T cell receptor (beta chain) has a single count. The record originates from a study of shared clonotypes between healthy human individuals. Replicate PCRs run on unsorted PBMC used about 300 ng DNA, which was 30,000 or so T cell genomes. Data came from immunoSEQ multiplex PCR; TCRdb stores just in-frame clones and leaves some out. The repertoire consists of over 400,000 clones, with almost 80% occurring once and the leading ten covering 12%. V shed 5 bases, J shed 0 bases, and the junction held 6 bases outside the gene matches. Germline assignment: CDR1 SGHTA and CDR2 FQGNSA. The length of the CDR3 is 16 residues.

What was sequenced was PBMCs. The receptor was isolated from a woman aged 40 to 50 in good health. Some clones in this sample may be carry-over from other donors' samples. V and J are TRBV7-2 and TRBJ2-7, with 11 bases matching TRBD2. The CDR3 spells CASSPTSGSSSYEQYF. The CDR3 region has the DNA TGTGCCAGCAGCCCAACTAGCGGGAGCTCCTCCTACGAGCAGTACTTC.